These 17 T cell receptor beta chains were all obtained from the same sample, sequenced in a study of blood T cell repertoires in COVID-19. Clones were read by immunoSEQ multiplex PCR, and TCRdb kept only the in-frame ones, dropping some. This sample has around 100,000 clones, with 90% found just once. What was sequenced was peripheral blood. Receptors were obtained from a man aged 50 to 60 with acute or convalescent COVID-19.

CDR3 region: CASSSISTNEKLFF. The CDR3 region has the DNA TGTGCCAGCAGCAGCATCTCAACTAATGAAAAACTGTTTTTT. The chain recombines TRBV7-9 with TRBJ1-4; no clear D. CDR3 length: 14 residues. CDR1 is SEHNR, CDR2 FQNEAQ, per germline (reference sequence). V was pared by 5 bases and J by 0 bases, with 7 bases between.

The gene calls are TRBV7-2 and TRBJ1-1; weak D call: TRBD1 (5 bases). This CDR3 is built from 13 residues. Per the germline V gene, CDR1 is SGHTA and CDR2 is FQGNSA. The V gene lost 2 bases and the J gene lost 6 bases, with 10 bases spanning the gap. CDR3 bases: TGTGCCAGCAGCTTAATGGACAACGCTGAAGCTTTCTTT. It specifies CASSLMDNAEAFF.

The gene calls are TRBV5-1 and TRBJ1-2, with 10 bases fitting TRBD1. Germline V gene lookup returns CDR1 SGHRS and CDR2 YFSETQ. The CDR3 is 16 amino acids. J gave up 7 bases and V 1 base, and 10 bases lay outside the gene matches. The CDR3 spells CASSLTGTGELGGYTF. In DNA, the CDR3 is TGCGCCAGCAGCTTGACCGGGACAGGGGAATTAGGTGGCTACACCTTC.

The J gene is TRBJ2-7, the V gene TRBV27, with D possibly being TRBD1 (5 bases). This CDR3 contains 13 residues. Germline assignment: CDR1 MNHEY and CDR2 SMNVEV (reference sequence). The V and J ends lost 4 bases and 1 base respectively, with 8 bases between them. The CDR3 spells CASSYRRSYEQYF. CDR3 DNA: TGTGCCAGCAGTTACAGGAGATCCTACGAGCAGTACTTC.

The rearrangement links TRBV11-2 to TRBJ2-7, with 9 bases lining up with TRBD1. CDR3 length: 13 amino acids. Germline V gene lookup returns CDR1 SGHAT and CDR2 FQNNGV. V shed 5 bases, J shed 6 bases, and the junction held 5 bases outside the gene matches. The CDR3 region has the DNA TGTGCCAGCAGCCACCGGACAGGGGCCGAGCAGTACTTC. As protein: CASSHRTGAEQYF. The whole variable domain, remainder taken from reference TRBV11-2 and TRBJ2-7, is EAGVAQSPRYKIIEKRQSVAFWCNPISGHATLYWYQQILGQGPKLLIQFQNNGVVDDSQLPKDRFSAERLKGVDSTLKIQPAKLEDSAVYLCASSHRTGAEQYFGPGTRLTVT.

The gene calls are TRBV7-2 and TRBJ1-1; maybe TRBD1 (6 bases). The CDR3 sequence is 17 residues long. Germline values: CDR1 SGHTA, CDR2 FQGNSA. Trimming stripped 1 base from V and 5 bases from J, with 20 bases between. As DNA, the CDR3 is TGTGCCAGCAGCTTAGGTCCAAAAATACAGGGTGATACTGAAGCTTTCTTT. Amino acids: CASSLGPKIQGDTEAFF.

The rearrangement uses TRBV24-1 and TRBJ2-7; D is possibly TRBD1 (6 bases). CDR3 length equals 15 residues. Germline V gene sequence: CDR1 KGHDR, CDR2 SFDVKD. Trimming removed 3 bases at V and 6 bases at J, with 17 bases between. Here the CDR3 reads CATSDVTTGFGEQYF. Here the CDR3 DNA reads TGTGCCACCAGTGATGTAACTACAGGGTTCGGCGAGCAGTACTTC.

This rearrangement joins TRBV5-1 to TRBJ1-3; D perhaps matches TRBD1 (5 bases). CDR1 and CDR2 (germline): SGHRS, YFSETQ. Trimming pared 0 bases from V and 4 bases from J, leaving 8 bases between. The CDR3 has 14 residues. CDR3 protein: CASSLAGAGNTIYF. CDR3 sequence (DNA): TGCGCCAGCAGCTTGGCTGGGGCCGGAAACACCATATATTTT.

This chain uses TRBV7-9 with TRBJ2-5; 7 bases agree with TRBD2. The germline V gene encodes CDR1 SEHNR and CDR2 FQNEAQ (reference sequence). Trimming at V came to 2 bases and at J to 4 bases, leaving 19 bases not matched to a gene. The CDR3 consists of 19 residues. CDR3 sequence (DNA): TGTGCCAGCAGCTTACGGTCTTGGATAGCGGGCCTCGGTGCAGAGACCCAGTACTTC. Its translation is CASSLRSWIAGLGAETQYF.

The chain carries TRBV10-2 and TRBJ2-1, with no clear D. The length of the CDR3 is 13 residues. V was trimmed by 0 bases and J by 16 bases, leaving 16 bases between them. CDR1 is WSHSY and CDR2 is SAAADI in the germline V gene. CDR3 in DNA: TGCGCCAGCAGTGAGTCGTTAAGATTGGGCGAATTCTTC. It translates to CASSESLRLGEFF.

The CDR3 DNA is TGTGCCAGCAGTGAAGGAGCTCGAAACTCCTACAATGAGCAGTTCTTC. Translated: CASSEGARNSYNEQFF. The genes are TRBV2 and TRBJ2-1; D not resolved. CDR3 length equals 16 residues. Germline loops: CDR1 SNHLY, CDR2 FYNNEI. With 1 base removed from V and 0 bases from J, the gap between germline ends came to 10 bases.

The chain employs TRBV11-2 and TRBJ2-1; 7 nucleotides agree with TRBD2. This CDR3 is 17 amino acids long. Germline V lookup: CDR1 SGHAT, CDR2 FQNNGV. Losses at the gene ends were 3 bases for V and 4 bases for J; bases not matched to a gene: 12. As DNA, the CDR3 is TGTGCCAGCAGCTTCCCCTTGAGGGCTAGCGGATACAATGAGCAGTTCTTC. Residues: CASSFPLRASGYNEQFF. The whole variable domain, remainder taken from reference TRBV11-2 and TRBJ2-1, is EAGVAQSPRYKIIEKRQSVAFWCNPISGHATLYWYQQILGQGPKLLIQFQNNGVVDDSQLPKDRFSAERLKGVDSTLKIQPAKLEDSAVYLCASSFPLRASGYNEQFFGPGTRLTVL.

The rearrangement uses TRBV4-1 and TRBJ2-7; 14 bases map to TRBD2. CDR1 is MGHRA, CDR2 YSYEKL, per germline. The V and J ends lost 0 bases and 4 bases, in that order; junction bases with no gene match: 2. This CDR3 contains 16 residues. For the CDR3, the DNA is TGCGCCAGCAGCCAAGAGGGGACTAGCGGGAGTTACGAGCAGTACTTC. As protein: CASSQEGTSGSYEQYF.

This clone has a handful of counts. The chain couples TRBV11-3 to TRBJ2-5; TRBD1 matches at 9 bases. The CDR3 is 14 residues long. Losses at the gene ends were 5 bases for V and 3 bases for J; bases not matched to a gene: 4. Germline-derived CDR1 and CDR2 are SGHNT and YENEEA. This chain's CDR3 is CASSRDRAKETQYF. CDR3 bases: TGTGCCAGCAGCCGGGACAGGGCCAAAGAGACCCAGTACTTC.

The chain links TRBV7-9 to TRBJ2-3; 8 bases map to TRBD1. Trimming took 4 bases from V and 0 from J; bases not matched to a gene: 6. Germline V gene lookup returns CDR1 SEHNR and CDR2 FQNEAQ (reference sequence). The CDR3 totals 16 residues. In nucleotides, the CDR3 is TGTGCCAGCAGCTCCTGGACAGGGAGGAGCACAGATACGCAGTATTTT. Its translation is CASSSWTGRSTDTQYF.

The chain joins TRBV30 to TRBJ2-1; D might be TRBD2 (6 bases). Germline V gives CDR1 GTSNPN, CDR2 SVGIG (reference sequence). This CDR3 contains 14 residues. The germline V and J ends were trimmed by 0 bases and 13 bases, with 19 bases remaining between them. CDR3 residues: CAWSVGGDKQNQFF. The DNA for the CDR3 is TGTGCCTGGAGTGTCGGAGGGGATAAACAAAACCAGTTCTTC.

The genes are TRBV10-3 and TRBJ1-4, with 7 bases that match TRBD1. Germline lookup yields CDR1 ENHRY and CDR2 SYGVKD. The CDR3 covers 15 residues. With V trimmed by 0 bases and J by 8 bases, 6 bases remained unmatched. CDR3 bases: TGTGCCATCAGTGAGTCCACAGGGGCTCGGGAAAAACTGTTTTTT. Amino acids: CAISESTGAREKLFF.